The T cell receptor (beta chain) described here comes from a study of shared clonotypes between healthy human individuals. The length of the CDR3 is 12 residues. Looked up from germline, CDR1 is SSHAT and CDR2 is FNYEAQ (reference sequence). V dropped 5 bases and J dropped 6 bases, with 11 bases sitting between them. TCRdb's table, derived via immunoSEQ multiplex PCR, lists solely in-frame clones and lacks some. The table has 2 million to 2.5 million clones, around 93% seen once. This sequence joins TRBV7-7 and TRBJ2-7; TRBD2 is a possible D gene (5 bases). The sequence was obtained from a man aged 18 to 29 in good health. Some clones in this sample may be carry-over from other donors' samples. Input material: naive CD4+ T cells from PBMCs. Described subset: CD45RA+ positively selected. CDR3 bases: TGTGCCAGCAGCACCCCGGCGGGCGAGCAGTACTTC. This encodes CASSTPAGEQYF.